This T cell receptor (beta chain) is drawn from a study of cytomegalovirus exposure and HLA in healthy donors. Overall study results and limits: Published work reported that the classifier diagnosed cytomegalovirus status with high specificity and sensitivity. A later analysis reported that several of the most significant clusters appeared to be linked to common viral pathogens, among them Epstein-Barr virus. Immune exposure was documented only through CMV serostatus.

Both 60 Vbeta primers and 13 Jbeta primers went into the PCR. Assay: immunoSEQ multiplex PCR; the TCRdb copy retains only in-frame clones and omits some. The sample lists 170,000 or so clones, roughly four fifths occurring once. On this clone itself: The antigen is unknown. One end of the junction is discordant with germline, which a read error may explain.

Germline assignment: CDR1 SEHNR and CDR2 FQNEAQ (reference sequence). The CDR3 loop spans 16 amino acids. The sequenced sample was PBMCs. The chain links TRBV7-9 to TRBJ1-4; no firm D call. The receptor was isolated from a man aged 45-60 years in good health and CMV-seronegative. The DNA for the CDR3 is TGTTCCAGCAGCTTAGGGATGAGGGTGGTGGGGGAAAAACTGTTTTTT. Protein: CSSSLGMRVVGEKLFF.